This T cell receptor beta chain was identified in a study of shared clonotypes between healthy human individuals. The CDR3 covers 14 residues. Trimming shortened V by 0 bases and J by 4 bases, and 10 bases separated the two germline ends. Per the germline V gene, CDR1 is SGHRS and CDR2 is YFSETQ. This table comes from immunoSEQ multiplex PCR, and its TCRdb copy is limited to in-frame clones, with some not included. The table lists millions of clones, roughly 96% of them singletons. Sequencing was done on a sample of naive CD4+ T cells sorted from blood. Specified subset: CD45RA+ positively selected. The chain links TRBV5-1 to TRBJ1-2; D gene ambiguous. This sequence was found in a man younger than 30 in good health. CDR3 sequence: CASSLGAAAYGYTF. The CDR3 DNA reads as TGCGCCAGCAGCTTGGGGGCAGCGGCCTATGGCTACACCTTC.